This T cell receptor (beta chain) is drawn from a study of control samples from healthy donors and cancer patients. Generated by immunoSEQ multiplex PCR, the TCRdb table keeps only in-frame clones and is missing some. The sample holds 150,000 to 200,000 clones, 90% to 95% seen once. Germline V CDR1 and CDR2: MDHEN, SYDVKM. The V and J ends lost 3 bases and 6 bases respectively, with 11 bases between them. The CDR3 is 13 amino acids. The sample consisted of blood. This rearrangement joins TRBV28 to TRBJ1-2, with a tentative D call TRBD1 (6 bases). The clonotype comes from a woman younger than 45 in good health. In DNA form, the CDR3 reads TGTGCCAGCAGTTTGGAGGGACATAATGGCTACACCTTC. Its translation is CASSLEGHNGYTF.